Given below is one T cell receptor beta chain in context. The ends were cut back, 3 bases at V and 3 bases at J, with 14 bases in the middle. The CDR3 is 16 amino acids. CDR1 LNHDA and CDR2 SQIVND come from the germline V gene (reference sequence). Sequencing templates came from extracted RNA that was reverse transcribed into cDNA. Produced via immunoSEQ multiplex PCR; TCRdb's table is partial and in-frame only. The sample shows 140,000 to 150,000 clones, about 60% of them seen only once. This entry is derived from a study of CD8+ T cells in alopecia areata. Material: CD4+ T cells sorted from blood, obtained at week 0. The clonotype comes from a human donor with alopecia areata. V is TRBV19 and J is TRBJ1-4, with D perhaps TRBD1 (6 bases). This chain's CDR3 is CASSMTPQGSNEKLFF. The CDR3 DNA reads TGTGCCAGTAGTATGACTCCTCAGGGGTCTAATGAAAAACTGTTTTTT.